The sequence of this T cell receptor beta chain was determined in a study of cytomegalovirus exposure and HLA in healthy donors. PCR primers comprised 60 Vbeta and 13 Jbeta primers. Here immunoSEQ multiplex PCR was the method, and the copy in TCRdb shows in-frame clones only, minus some. The sample lists about 180,000 clones; roughly 80% were seen once. This CDR3 has 16 residues. Trimming cost V 0 bases and J 1 base, with 12 bases left between them. From germline, CDR1 is MNHEY and CDR2 SVGAGI. The chain has TRBV6-5 and TRBJ1-1; TRBD1 might be the D (6 bases). The TCR sequence derives from a boy aged 2 to 9 in good health and CMV-seronegative. Sequencing was carried out using PBMCs. This chain's CDR3 is CASSYSRQEQNTEAFF. CDR3 nucleotide sequence: TGTGCCAGCAGTTACTCCCGACAGGAGCAGAACACTGAAGCTTTCTTT.